The 28 T cell receptor beta chains given below trace back to one sample, sequenced in a study of CD8 T cells in Susac syndrome. Random-hexamer reverse transcription was applied to about 0.45 to 1 ug RNA. Using its own MiXCR run on the immunoSEQ multiplex PCR reads, TCRdb lists one record per CDR3 protein. The sample holds about 150,000 distinct CDR3 sequences, around 95% seen once. The sequencing input was CD8+ T cells from PBMCs. Every receptor here comes from a human donor with multiple sclerosis.

The chain links TRBV20-1 to TRBJ2-7; 7 bases align to TRBD2. The length of the CDR3 is 15 residues. Germline trimming cut 0 bases from V and 0 bases from J; bases unmatched to any gene: 5. Germline CDR1 DFQATT, CDR2 SNEGSKA (reference sequence). CDR3 amino acids: CSARETAGTSYEQYF. The CDR3 DNA follows: TGCAGTGCTAGAGAGACAGCGGGGACCTCCTACGAGCAGTACTTC.

The V call is TRBV27, the J call TRBJ1-1, with 9 bases lining up with TRBD1. Germline CDR1 and CDR2: MNHEY and SMNVEV (reference sequence). This CDR3 has 14 residues. J lost 3 bases, V lost 4 bases, and 3 bases had no gene match. The CDR3 DNA sequence: TGTGCCAGCAGTTCTACAGGGGGCCACACTGAAGCTTTCTTT. Its protein is CASSSTGGHTEAFF.

The chain carries TRBV15 and TRBJ1-1; D uncertain. From germline, CDR1 is LNHNV and CDR2 YYDKDF (reference sequence). Trimming took off 4 bases at V and 1 base at J, with 7 bases between the two ends. CDR3 length: 13 residues. CDR3 loop: CATSIPSNTEAFF. The CDR3 DNA reads as TGTGCCACCAGCATACCTTCGAACACTGAAGCTTTCTTT.

The V gene is TRBV5-6, the J gene TRBJ1-2; no reliable D call. Germline lookup yields CDR1 SGHDT and CDR2 YYEEEE. The CDR3 has 11 amino acids. Trimming stripped 3 bases from V and 7 bases from J, with 7 bases between. CDR3 in DNA: TGTGCCAGCAGCTCCCTCCGTGGCTACACCTTC. Protein sequence: CASSSLRGYTF.

This clonotype showed up just once. The rearrangement joins TRBV3-1 to TRBJ2-1, with TRBD2 matching 8 bases. The CDR3 is made up of 12 amino acids. The germline gives CDR1 LGHDT, CDR2 YNNKEL (reference sequence). The trim removed 6 bases at V and 10 bases at J, leaving 5 bases unmatched. Here the CDR3 DNA reads TGTGCCAGCAGTCCAAGCGGGGGAGAGCAGTTCTTC. This codes for CASSPSGGEQFF.

The chain combines TRBV3-1 with TRBJ2-4; D unresolved. Per germline, CDR1 LGHDT and CDR2 YNNKEL (reference sequence). The CDR3 consists of 16 residues. V shed 0 bases and J shed 1 base, with 10 bases lying between them. This CDR3 is CASSQEGLRAKNIQYF. CDR3 sequence (DNA): TGTGCCAGCAGCCAAGAAGGCCTAAGGGCCAAAAACATTCAGTACTTC.

The CDR3 nucleotides are TGTGCCAGCAGCGCCGACCCGGGGGGGTACGAGCAGTACTTC. Amino acid sequence: CASSADPGGYEQYF. The chain employs TRBV9 and TRBJ2-7, with TRBD2 identical over 8 bases. The CDR3 covers 14 residues. V lost 3 bases to trimming and J lost 4 bases; unmatched junction nucleotides: 6. CDR1 is SGDLS, CDR2 YYNGEE, per germline.

This chain uses TRBV5-1 with TRBJ1-2; TRBD1 aligns across 10 bases. This CDR3 is 14 amino acids long. Germline loops: CDR1 SGHRS, CDR2 YFSETQ. Unmatched junction bases numbered 8, after V lost 5 bases and J lost 7 bases. CDR3 DNA sequence: TGCGCCAGCAGTCCTCCGGGACAGGGGTCTGGCTACACCTTC. As protein: CASSPPGQGSGYTF. The complete variable domain, with remaining parts taken from reference TRBV5-1 and TRBJ1-2, reads KAGVTQTPRYLIKTRGQQVTLSCSPISGHRSVSWYQQTPGQGLQFLFEYFSETQRNKGNFPGRFSGRQFSNSRSEMNVSTLELGDSALYLCASSPPGQGSGYTFGSGTRLTVV.

V is TRBV7-2 and J is TRBJ2-2, with no clear D. V lost 7 bases and J lost 1, with 4 bases in between. CDR1 SGHTA and CDR2 FQGNSA come from the germline V gene. The CDR3 is 12 residues long. CDR3 sequence: CASTWNTGELFF. The CDR3 DNA reads as TGTGCCAGCACGTGGAACACCGGGGAGCTGTTTTTT.

The chain couples TRBV19 to TRBJ1-1; D remains unclear. CDR3 size: 12 residues. Germline V lookup: CDR1 LNHDA, CDR2 SQIVND (reference sequence). Trimming took 8 bases from V and 0 from J, leaving 7 bases between them. CDR3 loop: CASQFVNTEAFF. As DNA, the CDR3 is TGTGCCAGTCAGTTTGTGAACACTGAAGCTTTCTTT.

The chain's CDR3 is CATSRPTAPPGDEQFF. The CDR3 coding sequence is TGTGCCACCAGCAGACCCACGGCACCGCCGGGTGATGAGCAGTTCTTC. The chain couples TRBV15 to TRBJ2-1; no definite D call. V gave up 2 bases and J gave up 8 bases, with 19 bases separating them. The CDR3 spans 16 residues. CDR1 is LNHNV, CDR2 YYDKDF, per germline (reference sequence).

In this sample, this clonotype turned up a few times. The chain employs TRBV9 and TRBJ2-3; 9 bases match TRBD2. Losses at the gene ends were 3 bases for V and 1 base for J; bases not matched to a gene: 3. CDR3 length: 15 amino acids. Germline assignment: CDR1 SGDLS and CDR2 YYNGEE. The CDR3 sequence is CASSDIAGGTDTQYF. Here the CDR3 DNA reads TGTGCCAGCAGCGACATAGCGGGAGGCACAGATACGCAGTATTTT.

This rearrangement joins TRBV29-1 to TRBJ2-7, with 7 bases fitting TRBD2. V shed 0 bases and J 5 bases; nucleotides not matched to a gene: 1. CDR1 SQVTM and CDR2 ANQGSEA come from the germline V gene. The CDR3 is 12 residues long. CDR3 protein: CSVEETSNEQYF. DNA for the CDR3: TGCAGCGTTGAAGAGACTAGCAACGAGCAGTACTTC.

This chain links TRBV3-1 with TRBJ2-1; D remains unclear. The V end lost 1 base, the J end lost 0 bases, and 10 bases lay between the germline ends. In germline, CDR1 is LGHDT, CDR2 YNNKEL (reference sequence). The CDR3 spans 16 residues. CDR3 residues: CASSQVSSSSYNEQFF. The DNA of the CDR3 is TGTGCCAGCAGCCAAGTGTCCTCAAGCTCCTACAATGAGCAGTTCTTC.

The chain joins TRBV27 to TRBJ2-3, with 11 nucleotides matching TRBD2. The CDR3 consists of 16 residues. The ends lost 5 bases at V and 0 bases at J; junction bases unmatched: 4. Germline V CDR1 and CDR2: MNHEY, SMNVEV (reference sequence). In nucleotides, the CDR3 is TGTGCCAGCAGTCCACTAGCGGGGGCTAGCACAGATACGCAGTATTTT. Its translation is CASSPLAGASTDTQYF.

The chain recombines TRBV29-1 with TRBJ1-1; perhaps TRBD1 as D (5 bases). Trimming shortened V by 3 bases and J by 5 bases, and 10 bases separated the two germline ends. The CDR3 contains 12 residues. Germline V gene data show CDR1 as SQVTM and CDR2 as ANQGSEA. CDR3 protein: CSVEAGWTEAFF. CDR3 sequence (DNA): TGCAGCGTTGAGGCAGGGTGGACTGAAGCTTTCTTT.

The chain combines TRBV20-1 with TRBJ2-7, with D tentatively TRBD1 (7 bases). CDR3 length equals 15 residues. V lost 3 bases and J lost 5, with 20 bases in between. The V gene's germline CDR1 is DFQATT and CDR2 SNEGSKA (reference sequence). This chain's CDR3 is CSASLPDRDFDEQYF. The DNA of the CDR3 is TGCAGTGCTAGCTTACCTGACAGGGACTTCGACGAGCAGTACTTC.

This chain joins TRBV29-1 and TRBJ1-4, with D possibly being TRBD1 (6 bases). The ends were cut back, 3 bases at V and 13 bases at J, with 9 bases in the middle. The germline V gene has CDR1 SQVTM and CDR2 ANQGSEA. The CDR3 totals 10 residues. This CDR3 is CSVEEQGLFF. The CDR3 nucleotides read TGCAGCGTTGAGGAACAGGGACTGTTTTTT.

The gene calls are TRBV15 and TRBJ1-5; D is ambiguous. The germline V gene has CDR1 LNHNV and CDR2 YYDKDF (reference sequence). CDR3 length equals 14 residues. V lost 4 bases and J lost 0, with 7 bases in between. The DNA for the CDR3 is TGTGCCACCAGCATCGACGGTAGCAATCAGCCCCAGCATTTT. This encodes CATSIDGSNQPQHF.

V gene TRBV25-1 combines with J gene TRBJ2-7; D is uncertain. The V and J ends lost 5 bases and 6 bases respectively, with 11 bases between them. CDR1 and CDR2 (germline): MGHDK, SYGVNS. The CDR3 is made up of 12 amino acids. This chain's CDR3 is CASSRSTGEQYF. The DNA of the CDR3 is TGTGCCAGCAGTAGATCAACGGGCGAGCAGTACTTC.

This chain connects TRBV7-2 to TRBJ2-3; D remains ambiguous. Germline V CDR1 and CDR2: SGHTA, FQGNSA. The V and J ends lost 5 bases and 0 bases respectively, with 15 bases between them. The CDR3 is made up of 16 amino acids. The CDR3 DNA reads as TGTGCCAGCAGCCGGTGGGGTGAGATCAGCACAGATACGCAGTATTTT. It encodes CASSRWGEISTDTQYF.

This chain uses TRBV7-9 with TRBJ1-6; TRBD1 agrees at 9 bases. The germline gives CDR1 SEHNR, CDR2 FQNEAQ (reference sequence). This CDR3 has 16 amino acids. V shed 1 base and J 8 bases; nucleotides not matched to a gene: 6. The CDR3 sequence: CASSLEGQGRDSPLHF. The DNA for the CDR3 is TGTGCCAGCAGCTTAGAGGGACAGGGTAGGGATTCACCCCTCCACTTT. Drawing the rest from reference TRBV7-9 and TRBJ1-6, the complete variable domain is DTGVSQNPRHKITKRGQNVTFRCDPISEHNRLYWYRQTLGQGPEFLTYFQNEAQLEKSRLLSDRFSAERPKGSFSTLEIQRTEQGDSAMYLCASSLEGQGRDSPLHFGNGTRLTVT.

J is TRBJ2-3 and V is TRBV29-1, with 13 bases fitting TRBD2. The V gene's germline CDR1 is SQVTM and CDR2 ANQGSEA. The V gene end was trimmed by 8 bases and the J gene end by 3 bases; junction bases not matched to a gene: 11. There are 16 residues in the CDR3. The CDR3 bases are TGCAGCCCTCGACTAGCGGGGGGACCTTCGACAGATACGCAGTATTTT. Its protein product is CSPRLAGGPSTDTQYF.

This rearrangement joins TRBV14 to TRBJ2-3; TRBD1 might be the D (5 bases). The ends were cut back, 0 bases at V and 7 bases at J, with 11 bases in the middle. The germline V gene encodes CDR1 SGHDN and CDR2 FVKESK. There are 14 residues in the CDR3. CDR3 protein: CASSQDRKGNTQYF. CDR3 bases: TGTGCCAGCAGCCAAGATCGTAAGGGGAATACGCAGTATTTT.

The chain uses TRBV5-6 and TRBJ2-1; D remains unclear. Between the trimmed V and J ends, which lost 0 bases and 2 bases, there was a span of 9 bases. From germline, CDR1 is SGHDT and CDR2 YYEEEE. The CDR3 length is 15 residues. The CDR3 DNA sequence: TGTGCCAGCAGCTTGGGTATAGGGCCCTACAATGAGCAGTTCTTC. Protein product: CASSLGIGPYNEQFF.

CDR3 protein: CASSYPGDYGYTF. The DNA for the CDR3 is TGTGCCAGCAGCTACCCTGGGGACTATGGCTACACCTTC. The V call is TRBV12-3 or TRBV12-4, the J call TRBJ1-2, with unresolved D. V was clipped by 6 bases and J by 3 bases, with 11 bases between them. The length of the CDR3 is 13 residues.

The genes are TRBV27 and TRBJ1-5; the D gene is possibly TRBD1 (5 bases). The germline V gene encodes CDR1 MNHEY and CDR2 SMNVEV (reference sequence). V lost 0 bases and J 4 bases, leaving 13 bases between the germline ends. The CDR3 length is 16 residues. CDR3 nucleotide sequence: TGTGCCAGCAGTTTATCGGGGCGCCGGGGGAATCAGCCCCAGCATTTT. Protein: CASSLSGRRGNQPQHF.

The chain joins TRBV27 to TRBJ1-3; D may be TRBD1 (5 bases). This CDR3 spans 14 amino acids. CDR1 is MNHEY and CDR2 is SMNVEV in the germline V gene (reference sequence). The V end lost 6 bases, the J end lost 2 bases, and 11 bases lay between the germline ends. CDR3 DNA sequence: TGTGCCAGCAGGGGGGTTGAAGCTGGAAACACCATATATTTT. It translates to CASRGVEAGNTIYF.